One and the same sample provided the 10 T cell receptor beta chains below, sequenced in a study of T cell responses to AZD1222 COVID-19 vaccine. Data came from immunoSEQ multiplex PCR; TCRdb stores just in-frame clones and leaves some out. The sample contains roughly 150,000 clones, roughly 88% of which appear only once. The sequencing used peripheral blood, collected 28 days after the second AZD1222 dose. These receptors all stem from an adult who received the AZD1222 COVID-19 vaccine.

CDR3 sequence: CATYRQGDGAFF. CDR3 nucleotide sequence: TGTGCCACCTACAGACAGGGGGATGGAGCTTTCTTT. V and J are TRBV18 and TRBJ1-1; 9 bases match TRBD1. The V segment lost 10 bases and the J segment 10 bases; nucleotides outside the gene matches: 10. This CDR3 comprises 12 residues. CDR1 is KGHSH and CDR2 is LQKENI in the germline V gene. Full variable domain (rest looked up from reference TRBV18 and TRBJ1-1): NAGVMQNPRHLVRRRGQEARLRCSPMKGHSHVYWYRQLPEEGLKFMVYLQKENIIDESGMPKERFSAEFPKEGPSILRIQQVVRGDSAAYFCATYRQGDGAFFGQGTRLTVV.

This clone was seen a single time. The V call is TRBV15, the J call TRBJ2-1; TRBD2 matches 8 bases. CDR3 length: 14 amino acids. Trimming cost V 0 bases and J 6 bases; bases outside gene matches: 1. CDR1 and CDR2 (germline): LNHNV, YYDKDF (reference sequence). The CDR3 DNA is TGTGCCACCAGCAGAGATCGGGGGGGCAATGAGCAGTTCTTC. This sequence encodes CATSRDRGGNEQFF.

This chain uses TRBV29-1 with TRBJ1-5; TRBD1 is a possible D gene (5 bases). The CDR3 is made up of 14 amino acids. Deletions cut 5 bases from V and 0 bases from J, with 11 bases between. Germline V lookup: CDR1 SQVTM, CDR2 ANQGSEA. The CDR3 sequence: CSVRGGNSNQPQHF. In nucleotides, the CDR3 is TGCAGCGTTAGGGGTGGGAATAGCAATCAGCCCCAGCATTTT. The variable domain in full, with the rest retrieved from reference TRBV29-1 and TRBJ1-5, is SAVISQKPSRDICQRGTSLTIQCQVDSQVTMMFWYRQQPGQSLTLIATANQGSEATYESGFVIDKFPISRPNLTFSTLTVSNMSPEDSSIYLCSVRGGNSNQPQHFGDGTRLSIL.

V usage is TRBV29-1 and J usage is TRBJ2-5; 7 bases fit TRBD2. The length of the CDR3 is 13 residues. Trimming at V came to 7 bases and at J to 6 bases, leaving 11 bases not matched to a gene. CDR1 SQVTM and CDR2 ANQGSEA come from the germline V gene. In DNA form, the CDR3 reads TGCAGCGCCCGAGGACTAGGAGTAAAGACCCAGTACTTC. Amino acids: CSARGLGVKTQYF.

The V call is TRBV30, the J call TRBJ2-7, with 10 bases lining up with TRBD2. The germline CDR1 and CDR2 sequences are GTSNPN and SVGIG (reference sequence). This CDR3 has 14 residues. J lost 6 bases, V lost 0 bases, and 5 bases had no gene match. The CDR3 loop reads CAWSVLAGPAEQYF. The CDR3 bases are TGTGCCTGGAGTGTACTAGCGGGGCCGGCCGAGCAGTACTTC.

This clone was seen only once. J is TRBJ1-3 and V is TRBV2, with a tentative D call TRBD1 (5 bases). The CDR3 has 14 amino acids. Germline CDR1 reads SNHLY; CDR2 reads FYNNEI. The V end was cut by 6 bases, the J end by 2 bases, with 11 bases between. This CDR3 reads CASSGQTTGNTIYF. The CDR3 DNA sequence: TGTGCCAGCAGCGGACAAACCACTGGAAACACCATATATTTT.

The J gene is TRBJ2-3, the V gene TRBV9; 8 bases are shared with TRBD2. The CDR3 spans 13 residues. Germline V gives CDR1 SGDLS, CDR2 YYNGEE. The trim removed 4 bases at V and 5 bases at J, leaving 3 bases unmatched. CDR3 residues: CASSPSGRDTQYF. The CDR3 DNA is TGTGCCAGCAGCCCCAGCGGGAGAGATACGCAGTATTTT.

The rearrangement joins TRBV18 to TRBJ2-7; 7 bases match TRBD1. Germline CDR1 is KGHSH and CDR2 is LQKENI. The V segment lost 1 base and the J segment 1 base; nucleotides outside the gene matches: 4. CDR3 size: 15 residues. CDR3 DNA sequence: TGTGCCAGCTCACCACGGGACAGCGCTTCCTACGAGCAGTACTTC. It translates to CASSPRDSASYEQYF.

The chain recombines TRBV6-4 with TRBJ1-3; D unclear. Trimming took 3 bases from V and 4 from J, leaving 13 bases between them. This CDR3 is built from 15 residues. CDR1 and CDR2 from the germline V gene are MRHNA and SNTAGT. The CDR3 region is CASSELGGRGNTIYF. CDR3 coding DNA: TGTGCCAGCAGTGAGTTGGGAGGGAGAGGAAACACCATATATTTT.

The CDR3 DNA is TGTGCCATCAGCCGGGACGGGAACACCGGGGAGCTGTTTTTT. It specifies CAISRDGNTGELFF. The chain is built from TRBV10-3 and TRBJ2-2; D may correspond to TRBD1 or TRBD2 (5 bases each). Trimming left V 6 bases short and J 1 base short, with 9 bases between. The CDR3 has 14 residues. In germline, CDR1 is ENHRY, CDR2 SYGVKD.